These 17 T cell receptor beta chains were all obtained from the same sample, sequenced in a study of CD8 T cells in Susac syndrome. With random hexamers, reverse transcription was performed on about 0.5 to 1 ug of RNA. One entry per CDR3 protein results from TCRdb running MiXCR on the immunoSEQ multiplex PCR reads. Of around 170,000 distinct CDR3 sequences detected, 95% appear once; the ten largest clones hold approximately 0.16%. Specimen: CD8+ T cells from PBMCs. The receptor set was obtained from a human donor with Susac syndrome.

The chain is built from TRBV20-1 and TRBJ1-1, with 9 bases aligning to TRBD1. Trimming cost V 6 bases and J 11 bases; bases outside gene matches: 10. The CDR3 extends over 12 amino acids. The germline V gene encodes CDR1 DFQATT and CDR2 SNEGSKA (reference sequence). The DNA for the CDR3 is TGCAGTGCCCTTCGGATGGGACAGGGCGCTTTCTTT. It translates to CSALRMGQGAFF.

The chain couples TRBV11-2 to TRBJ2-7; D unclear. The V gene's germline CDR1 is SGHAT and CDR2 FQNNGV. CDR3 length: 14 amino acids. V was shortened by 4 bases and J by 5 bases, with 15 bases between the two germline ends. The DNA of the CDR3 is TGTGCCAGCAGCTCCACTTCGGTCACAAACGAGCAGTACTTC. As protein: CASSSTSVTNEQYF.

The V and J genes are TRBV4-1 and TRBJ2-3; D is uncertain. V dropped 0 bases and J dropped 4 bases, with 14 bases sitting between them. The CDR3 is 16 residues long. CDR1 MGHRA and CDR2 YSYEKL come from the germline V gene. CDR3 amino acids: CASSQDGSRSSDTQYF. CDR3 nucleotide sequence: TGCGCCAGCAGCCAAGATGGTAGCCGTTCGTCAGATACGCAGTATTTT.

This chain connects TRBV28 to TRBJ2-7; D unclear. Germline CDR1 reads MDHEN; CDR2 reads SYDVKM. Trimming removed 6 bases at V and 3 bases at J, with 15 bases between. The CDR3 totals 14 residues. CDR3 DNA: TGTGCCAGCAGCTCCCACACTAAGATCTACGAGCAGTACTTC. Encoded protein: CASSSHTKIYEQYF.

V usage is TRBV27 and J usage is TRBJ1-1; D might be TRBD1 (6 bases). Trimming cost V 6 bases and J 4 bases, with 18 bases left between them. The CDR3 length is 15 residues. Germline lookup yields CDR1 MNHEY and CDR2 SMNVEV (reference sequence). The CDR3 reads CASRLLQGLLTEAFF. CDR3 DNA: TGTGCCAGCAGACTACTACAGGGCCTCCTCACTGAAGCTTTCTTT.

The rearrangement uses TRBV3-1 and TRBJ2-2, with 8 bases matching TRBD1. CDR1 and CDR2 from the germline V gene are LGHDT and YNNKEL (reference sequence). The J segment lost 5 bases and the V segment lost 2 bases, leaving 7 bases of the junction unmatched. The CDR3 has 16 amino acids. The chain's CDR3 is CASSQPDRGGTGELFF. The CDR3 coding sequence is TGTGCCAGCAGCCAACCAGACAGGGGTGGAACCGGGGAGCTGTTTTTT.

The chain combines TRBV11-3 with TRBJ2-1; D is unclear. CDR3 length equals 16 residues. Per germline, CDR1 SGHNT and CDR2 YENEEA. The V gene lost 5 bases and the J gene lost 0 bases, with 14 bases spanning the gap. As DNA, the CDR3 is TGTGCCAGCAGCCTCCCATCTGGAAGCTCCTACAATGAGCAGTTCTTC. Translated, it gives CASSLPSGSSYNEQFF.

This chain uses TRBV24-1 with TRBJ2-3; no clear D gene. V was cut by 0 bases and J by 5 bases, with 5 bases left in between. CDR3 length: 13 amino acids. Germline CDR1 KGHDR, CDR2 SFDVKD. Here the CDR3 DNA reads TGTGCCACCAGTGATTTGCAGGTAGATACGCAGTATTTT. Amino acids: CATSDLQVDTQYF.

This chain connects TRBV3-1 to TRBJ2-7; D gene uncertain. Per the germline V gene, CDR1 is LGHDT and CDR2 is YNNKEL (reference sequence). The length of the CDR3 is 15 residues. The V end lost 0 bases, the J end lost 3 bases, and 12 bases lay between the germline ends. The CDR3: CASSQDHLSIYEQYF. CDR3 bases: TGTGCCAGCAGCCAAGATCATCTCAGTATCTACGAGCAGTACTTC.

This rearrangement joins TRBV19 to TRBJ1-2, with unresolved D. The length of the CDR3 is 15 residues. V lost 5 bases to trimming and J lost 0 bases, with 13 bases between them. CDR1 LNHDA and CDR2 SQIVND come from the germline V gene (reference sequence). In nucleotides, the CDR3 is TGTGCCAGTAGTGCACGGACCGAGACTAACTATGGCTACACCTTC. Its protein product is CASSARTETNYGYTF.

V is TRBV30 and J is TRBJ1-1; D might be TRBD1 (6 bases). Between the trimmed V and J ends, which lost 0 bases and 6 bases, there was a span of 23 bases. Per germline, CDR1 GTSNPN and CDR2 SVGIG (reference sequence). The CDR3 sequence is 17 residues long. CDR3 loop: CAWSVHRVVGFAAEAFF. CDR3 sequence (DNA): TGTGCCTGGAGTGTACACAGGGTGGTTGGTTTTGCGGCTGAAGCTTTCTTT. The full variable domain, completed using reference TRBV30 and TRBJ1-1, is SQTIHQWPATLVQPVGSPLSLECTVEGTSNPNLYWYRQAAGRGLQLLFYSVGIGQISSEVPQNLSASRPQDRQFILSSKKLLLSDSGFYLCAWSVHRVVGFAAEAFFGQGTRLTVV.

This chain joins TRBV4-1 and TRBJ1-5, with D possibly TRBD1 on 6 matching bases. CDR3 size: 15 residues. V was clipped by 1 base and J by 6 bases, with 13 bases between them. Germline V gives CDR1 MGHRA, CDR2 YSYEKL. CDR3: CASSQVDGGSQPQHF. As DNA, the CDR3 is TGCGCCAGCAGCCAAGTTGACGGGGGCAGTCAGCCCCAGCATTTT.

J is TRBJ2-5 and V is TRBV11-2, with TRBD2 as a possible D gene (6 bases). The CDR3 sequence is 16 residues long. V was pared by 8 bases and J by 2 bases, with 21 bases between. Germline-derived CDR1 and CDR2 are SGHAT and FQNNGV. The CDR3 sequence: CASGGLSGLFQETQYF. CDR3 bases: TGTGCCAGCGGAGGACTTAGCGGACTATTTCAAGAGACCCAGTACTTC.

The rearrangement links TRBV2 to TRBJ1-1, with D perhaps TRBD1 (5 bases). The germline V and J ends were trimmed by 6 bases and 3 bases, with 11 bases remaining between them. The CDR3 extends over 13 amino acids. CDR1 SNHLY and CDR2 FYNNEI come from the germline V gene. CDR3 DNA sequence: TGTGCCAGCAGGGGACGGAATCACACTGAAGCTTTCTTT. Its protein is CASRGRNHTEAFF. The whole variable domain, filled in from reference TRBV2 and TRBJ1-1, reads EPEVTQTPSHQVTQMGQEVILRCVPISNHLYFYWYRQILGQKVEFLVSFYNNEISEKSEIFDDQFSVERPDGSNFTLKIRSTKLEDSAMYFCASRGRNHTEAFFGQGTRLTVV.

The chain combines TRBV7-9 with TRBJ1-2, with TRBD1 identical over 7 bases. In germline, CDR1 is SEHNR, CDR2 FQNEAQ (reference sequence). The CDR3 contains 14 residues. With V trimmed by 1 base and J by 7 bases, 6 bases remained unmatched. DNA for the CDR3: TGTGCCAGCAGCTTAGTAGGGGGCGCAGTTGGCTACACCTTC. This translates into CASSLVGGAVGYTF.

The chain joins TRBV4-1 to TRBJ1-2; TRBD1 might be the D (5 bases). The CDR3 totals 15 residues. Per germline, CDR1 MGHRA and CDR2 YSYEKL. Trimming took 0 bases from V and 2 from J, leaving 10 bases between them. CDR3 region: CASSQEAGGNYGYTF. The DNA of the CDR3 is TGCGCCAGCAGCCAAGAGGCGGGGGGAAACTATGGCTACACCTTC.

This clonotype appeared once. The chain combines TRBV20-1 with TRBJ2-1, with 7 bases aligning to TRBD2. The CDR3 totals 16 residues. The germline CDR1 and CDR2 sequences are DFQATT and SNEGSKA (reference sequence). The ends lost 0 bases at V and 0 bases at J; junction bases unmatched: 5. CDR3 amino acids: CSAREGGGSSYNEQFF. CDR3 DNA: TGCAGTGCTAGAGAGGGCGGGGGAAGCTCCTACAATGAGCAGTTCTTC.